This TCR beta chain was recovered during a study of prognosis after radiotherapy for stage I lung cancer. Background on the study: The tumor was squamous cell carcinoma for several patients; for around eleven, it was adenocarcinoma.

Whole-study results and caveats: Some patients went on to develop distant metastases. Their Shannon entropy after stereotactic body radiation therapy was lower, and its change from baseline was also lower.

Germline values: CDR1 SNHLY, CDR2 FYNNEI. This CDR3 is 14 amino acids long. The V gene end was trimmed by 6 bases and the J gene end by 4 bases; junction bases not matched to a gene: 7. With two-round multiplex PCR, TCR beta CDR3 sequences were amplified from genomic DNA. Primers were specific to each TRBV and TRBJ gene in first-round PCR. TCRdb reanalysed the multiplex PCR reads using MiXCR and keeps one entry per CDR3 protein. The table has around 26,000 distinct CDR3 sequences, around 30% seen once. This clonotype was seen repeatedly, ten times or more. Its specificity is unknown. V usage is TRBV2 and J usage is TRBJ2-3, with 7 bases identical to TRBD2. This clonotype was sampled from a donor aged 50 or older with non-small cell lung cancer. Sequenced here: PBMCs, sampled before or after stereotactic body radiation therapy (not recorded which). The CDR3 region is CASSRTSRADTQYF. In DNA form, the CDR3 reads TGTGCCAGCAGCCGGACTAGTCGGGCAGATACGCAGTATTTT.